Listed below are T cell receptor beta chains from one sample, sequenced in a study of metastatic and nonmetastatic thyroid tumors. TCRdb reanalyzed the PCR reads with MiXCR. The sample holds about 40,000 clones, about 17% seen once. Sequences were obtained from blood. The origin of the receptors is a female donor with papillary thyroid cancer or a benign thyroid nodule (not recorded which). Some clones in this sample may be carry-over from other donors' samples. Both conserved end residues are part of each CDR3. D genes are given only for firm matches. Clone size appears in some rows only: once, few, many, or a class for an expanded clone.

TRBJ1-2 TRBV20-1 - many 11 CSARGTVGYTF TGCAGTGCTAGAGGGACAGTCGGCTACACCTTC
TRBJ2-5 TRBV7-8 TRBD2 - 16 CASSNLALAGGETQYF TGTGCCAGCAGCAACTTGGCATTAGCGGGAGGGGAGACCCAGTACTTC
TRBJ2-7 TRBV7-9 - many 14 CASSPGTVAYEQYF TGTGCCAGCAGCCCGGGGACTGTAGCCTACGAGCAGTACTTC
TRBJ2-1 TRBV19 - many 15 CASSMRGSSYNEQFF TGTGCCAGTAGTATGCGCGGAAGCTCCTACAATGAGCAGTTCTTC
TRBJ2-6 TRBV6-5 - many 16 CASSYSPRSGANVLTF TGTGCCAGCAGTTACTCGCCAAGGTCTGGGGCCAACGTCCTGACTTTC
TRBJ2-2 TRBV18 TRBD2 many 16 CASSPQTSGMTGELFF TGTGCCAGCTCACCCCAGACTAGCGGGATGACCGGGGAGCTGTTTTTT
TRBJ1-5 TRBV7-3 - - 18 CASSQQGLRPYGNQPQHF TGTGCCAGCAGCCAACAGGGATTGAGACCGTATGGCAATCAGCCCCAGCATTTT
TRBJ2-7 TRBV20-1 TRBD1 many 13 CSAYMDRGYEQYF TGCAGTGCGTACATGGACAGGGGTTACGAGCAGTACTTC
TRBJ2-2 TRBV24-1 TRBD1 many 16 CATTSRDRGGTGELFF TGTGCCACCACCTCGAGGGACAGGGGAGGAACCGGGGAGCTGTTTTTT
TRBJ2-1 TRBV11-1 TRBD2 - 16 CASSSHEAGGLNEQFF TGCGCCAGCAGCTCCCACGAGGCGGGAGGTCTCAATGAGCAGTTCTTC
TRBJ1-2 TRBV20-1 TRBD1 many 16 CSALPFTSTGGYGYTF TGCAGTGCTCTTCCCTTTACCTCGACAGGGGGCTATGGCTACACCTTC
TRBJ2-1 TRBV4-1 - many 13 CASSQVSTNEQFF TGCGCCAGCAGCCAAGTTAGCACCAATGAGCAGTTCTTC
TRBJ1-1 TRBV5-1 TRBD1 many 14 CASSSTGANTEAFF TGCGCCAGCAGCTCGACAGGGGCGAACACTGAAGCTTTCTTT
TRBJ1-1 TRBV3-1 - medium-sized 14 CASTPVFGNTEAFF TGTGCCAGCACCCCTGTTTTCGGGAACACTGAAGCTTTCTTT
TRBJ2-1 TRBV12-3/TRBV12-4 - - 15 CASSPVTYGCNEHFF TGTGCCAGCAGTCCCGTTACTTACGGGTGCAATGAGCATTTCTTC
TRBJ1-1 TRBV5-6 - many 14 CASSLGGKVTEAFF TGTGCCAGCAGCTTGGGCGGCAAGGTAACTGAAGCTTTCTTT
TRBJ2-1 TRBV7-3 TRBD2 many 16 CASSQGTSGRVNEQFF TGTGCCAGCAGCCAGGGGACTAGCGGGAGGGTTAATGAGCAGTTCTTC
TRBJ1-1 TRBV7-2 - many 11 CASSLSLEAFF TGTGCCAGCAGCTTGTCTTTAGAAGCTTTCTTT
TRBJ1-4 TRBV20-1 - many 12 CSARDLNEKLFF TGCAGTGCCAGGGACCTTAATGAAAAACTGTTTTTT
TRBJ1-4 TRBV2 TRBD1 many 17 CASSKGDSLTANEKLFF TGTGCCAGCAGTAAAGGGGACAGTTTAACGGCTAATGAAAAACTGTTTTTT
TRBJ1-2 TRBV6-9 - few 11 CASSVLYGYTF TGTGCCAGCAGTGTATTATATGGCTACACCTTC
TRBJ1-2 TRBV28 - many 14 CASSLEPRGYGYTF TGTGCCAGCAGTTTGGAACCCCGGGGCTATGGCTACACCTTC
TRBJ2-7 TRBV27 - few 11 CASSSGFEQYF TGTGCCAGCAGTTCAGGGTTCGAGCAGTACTTC
TRBJ2-1 TRBV2 TRBD2 - 19 CASSEIPGGGRGSYNEQFF TGTGCCAGCAGTGAGATTCCGGGTGGAGGGAGGGGATCCTACAATGAGCAGTTCTTC
TRBJ1-2 TRBV6-5 TRBD1 many 13 CASSYGTGSGYTF TGTGCCAGCAGTTATGGGACAGGGTCTGGCTACACCTTC
TRBJ1-6 TRBV30 TRBD1 - 19 CAWSGRQGYSGGWNSPLHF TGTGCCTGGAGCGGCCGACAGGGGTATTCGGGGGGGTGGAATTCACCCCTCCACTTT
TRBJ2-1 TRBV12-3/TRBV12-4 TRBD2 many 16 CASSPDSGTSGGEQFF TGTGCCAGCAGTCCCGATTCCGGGACTAGCGGGGGTGAGCAGTTCTTC
TRBJ2-7 TRBV28 TRBD1 many 15 CASSGGGTGGYEQYF TGTGCCAGCAGTGGGGGGGGGACAGGGGGCTACGAGCAGTACTTC
TRBJ2-3 TRBV27 - many 15 CASSLKGLGTDTQYF TGTGCCAGCAGTTTGAAGGGACTGGGCACAGATACGCAGTATTTT
TRBJ1-5 TRBV2 - many 15 CASSEASRGNQPQHF TGTGCCAGCAGTGAAGCCAGCAGGGGCAATCAGCCCCAGCATTTT
TRBJ2-5 TRBV12-3/TRBV12-4 - many 13 CASSSGRQETQYF TGTGCCAGCAGTTCGGGGCGGCAAGAGACCCAGTACTTC
TRBJ1-2 TRBV6-2/TRBV6-3 TRBD1 many 15 CASSYPTGKNYGYTF TGTGCCAGCAGTTACCCGACAGGGAAGAACTATGGCTACACCTTC
TRBJ2-3 TRBV27 - many 12 CASSPLSDTQYF TGTGCCAGCAGTCCTTTATCGGATACGCAGTATTTT
TRBJ2-7 TRBV7-9 TRBD2 many 14 CASSYQGGTTSEYF TGTGCCAGCAGCTACCAGGGAGGGACTACCTCGGAGTACTTC
TRBJ2-3 TRBV12-3/TRBV12-4 TRBD2 many 15 CASSLGGLAADTQYF TGTGCCAGCAGTTTAGGGGGACTAGCGGCAGATACGCAGTATTTT
TRBJ2-4 TRBV28 - many 11 CASSLAGVQYF TGTGCCAGCAGTTTGGCAGGGGTTCAGTACTTC
TRBJ1-3 TRBV24-1 TRBD1 many 14 CATSGTGSGNTIYF TGTGCCACCAGTGGGACAGGGAGCGGAAACACCATATATTTT
TRBJ2-5 TRBV13 TRBD1 many 16 CASSTPMGQEQETQYF TGTGCCAGCAGCACCCCTATGGGACAGGAGCAAGAGACCCAGTACTTC
TRBJ1-1 TRBV2 - many 14 CASSEGRRNTEAFF TGTGCCAGCAGTGAGGGCCGGAGGAACACTGAAGCTTTCTTT
TRBJ2-7 TRBV6-5 - - 13 CASSLDAPYEQYF TGTGCCAGCAGTTTGGACGCTCCCTACGAGCAGTACTTC
TRBJ2-5 TRBV7-2 TRBD2 - 15 CASSSSGRGRETQYF TGTGCCAGCAGCTCGAGCGGGAGGGGGCGAGAGACCCAGTACTTC
TRBJ2-3 TRBV6-9 - few 17 CASSYSWGPSSTDTQYF TGTGCCAGCAGTTATTCCTGGGGGCCTAGTAGCACAGATACGCAGTATTTT
TRBJ1-2 TRBV28 - many 11 CASKADYGYTF TGTGCCAGCAAAGCTGATTATGGCTACACCTTC
TRBJ2-5 TRBV7-3 - many 13 CASSLTREETQYF TGTGCCAGCAGCTTAACCCGGGAAGAGACCCAGTACTTC
TRBJ2-3 TRBV12-3/TRBV12-4 - many 15 CASRSQDLYTDTQYF TGTGCCAGCAGATCCCAGGACTTGTACACAGATACGCAGTATTTT